The clone carrying this TCR beta chain was seen once. Its antigen is still unknown. One end of the junction varies from germline; a read error may be responsible. This entry belongs to a study of Graves' ophthalmopathy and Graves' hyperthyroidism. Study-wide results and caveats: Most thyroid clonotypes with frequency above 0.001 were detected in blood too.

Transcripts of RNA were the source for amplifying TCR beta CDR3 regions. HTBI primers were employed in first-round RT-PCR, then a second-round multiplex PCR followed. TCRdb reprocessed the multiplex PCR reads via MiXCR and lists one record per CDR3 protein. The sample yields about 740,000 distinct CDR3 sequences, 35% to 50% seen once. This CDR3 comprises 17 residues. Germline V CDR1 and CDR2: SGHDT, YYEEEE. Exclusion covered patients with other autoimmune diseases or uncontrolled infections (as well as pregnancy or lactation). Diagnostic conclusions were grounded in clinical symptoms, serum thyroxine, TRAb, thyroid ultrasound and orbital computed tomography.

This receptor was taken from an adult man with Graves' ophthalmopathy. The chain uses TRBV5-6 and TRBJ2-5; TRBD1 matches 9 bases. Sequenced sample: peripheral blood. In DNA, the CDR3 is TGTGCCAGCAGCGTGGAGGGGACAGGGACCTCCCAAGAGACCCAGGACTTC. Its protein product is CASSVEGTGTSQETQDF.